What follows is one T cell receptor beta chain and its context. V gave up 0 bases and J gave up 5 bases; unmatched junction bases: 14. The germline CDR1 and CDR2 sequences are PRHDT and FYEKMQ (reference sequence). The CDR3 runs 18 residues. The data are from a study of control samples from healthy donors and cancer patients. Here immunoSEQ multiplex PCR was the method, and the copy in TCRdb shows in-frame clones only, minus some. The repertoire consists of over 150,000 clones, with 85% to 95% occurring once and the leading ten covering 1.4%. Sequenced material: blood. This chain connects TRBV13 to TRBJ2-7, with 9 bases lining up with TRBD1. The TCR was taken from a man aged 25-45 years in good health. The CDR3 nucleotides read TGTGCCAGCAGCTTAGGCCGATTCCTCCGGGACAGGGCCGACGAGCAGTACTTC. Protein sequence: CASSLGRFLRDRADEQYF.